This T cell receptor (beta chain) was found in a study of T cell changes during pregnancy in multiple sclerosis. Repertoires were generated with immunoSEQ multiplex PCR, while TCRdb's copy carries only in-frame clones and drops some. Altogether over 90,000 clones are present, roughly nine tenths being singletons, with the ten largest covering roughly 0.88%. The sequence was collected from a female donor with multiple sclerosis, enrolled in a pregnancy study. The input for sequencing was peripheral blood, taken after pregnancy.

DNA of the CDR3: TGTGCCAGCGGGGAATTCTCGGGACAGGGACCAGATACGCAGTATTTT. Protein sequence: CASGEFSGQGPDTQYF. This rearrangement joins TRBV6-4 to TRBJ2-3, with TRBD1 matching over 9 bases. The V and J ends lost 8 bases and 4 bases, in that order; junction bases with no gene match: 13. CDR3 length: 16 residues. CDR1 is MRHNA and CDR2 is SNTAGT in the germline V gene.